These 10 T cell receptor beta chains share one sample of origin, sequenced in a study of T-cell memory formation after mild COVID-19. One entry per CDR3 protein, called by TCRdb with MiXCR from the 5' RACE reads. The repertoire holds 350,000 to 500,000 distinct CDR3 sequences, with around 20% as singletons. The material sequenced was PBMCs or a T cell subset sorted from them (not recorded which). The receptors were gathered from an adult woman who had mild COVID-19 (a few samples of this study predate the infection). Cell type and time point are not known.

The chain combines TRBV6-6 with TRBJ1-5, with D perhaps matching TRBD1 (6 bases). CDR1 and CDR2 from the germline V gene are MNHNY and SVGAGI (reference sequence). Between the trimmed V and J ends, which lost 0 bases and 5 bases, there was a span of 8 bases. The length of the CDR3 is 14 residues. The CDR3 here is CASSYSSGDQPQHF. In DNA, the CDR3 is TGTGCCAGCAGTTACTCGTCAGGGGATCAGCCCCAGCATTTT.

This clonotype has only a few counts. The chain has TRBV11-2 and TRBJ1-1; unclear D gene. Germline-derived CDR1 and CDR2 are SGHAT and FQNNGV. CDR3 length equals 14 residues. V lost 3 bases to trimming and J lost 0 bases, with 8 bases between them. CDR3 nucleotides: TGTGCCAGCAGCTTCCCGATCTTGAACACTGAAGCTTTCTTT. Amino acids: CASSFPILNTEAFF. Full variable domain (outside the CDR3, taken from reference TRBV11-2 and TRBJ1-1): EAGVAQSPRYKIIEKRQSVAFWCNPISGHATLYWYQQILGQGPKLLIQFQNNGVVDDSQLPKDRFSAERLKGVDSTLKIQPAKLEDSAVYLCASSFPILNTEAFFGQGTRLTVV.

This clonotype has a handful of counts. CDR3 region: CASSSGTPRREQYF. In DNA form, the CDR3 reads TGTGCCAGCAGTTCCGGCACCCCTCGGCGGGAGCAGTACTTC. The chain joins TRBV27 to TRBJ2-7; D remains unclear. V was trimmed by 4 bases and J by 7 bases, leaving 17 bases between them. The CDR3 runs to 14 residues. CDR1 is MNHEY and CDR2 is SMNVEV in the germline V gene (reference sequence).

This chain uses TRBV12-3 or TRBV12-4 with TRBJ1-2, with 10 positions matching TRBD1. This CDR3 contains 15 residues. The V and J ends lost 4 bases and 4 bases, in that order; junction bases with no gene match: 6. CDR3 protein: CASSSPGQGIYGYTF. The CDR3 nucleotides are TGTGCCAGCAGTTCGCCGGGACAGGGGATCTATGGCTACACCTTC.

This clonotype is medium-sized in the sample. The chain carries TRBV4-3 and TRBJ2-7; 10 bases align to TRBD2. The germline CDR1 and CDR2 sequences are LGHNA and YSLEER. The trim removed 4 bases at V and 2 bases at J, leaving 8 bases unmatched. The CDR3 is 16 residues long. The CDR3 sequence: CASSLGLAGETYEQYF. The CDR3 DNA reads TGCGCCAGCAGCCTCGGGCTAGCGGGGGAGACCTACGAGCAGTACTTC.

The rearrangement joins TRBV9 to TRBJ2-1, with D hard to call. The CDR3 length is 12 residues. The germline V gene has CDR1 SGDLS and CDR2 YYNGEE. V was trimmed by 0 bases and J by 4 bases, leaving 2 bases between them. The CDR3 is CASSVEYNEQFF. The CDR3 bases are TGTGCCAGCAGCGTAGAATACAATGAGCAGTTCTTC.

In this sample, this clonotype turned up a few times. As DNA, the CDR3 is TGTGCCAGCAGCTTATGGCAGGGCACCACTGAAGCTTTCTTT. Translating it yields CASSLWQGTTEAFF. V and J are TRBV7-2 and TRBJ1-1; D possibly corresponds to TRBD1 (5 bases). This CDR3 spans 14 amino acids. Germline CDR1 reads SGHTA; CDR2 reads FQGNSA. The V end lost 2 bases, the J end lost 4 bases, and 11 bases lay between the germline ends.

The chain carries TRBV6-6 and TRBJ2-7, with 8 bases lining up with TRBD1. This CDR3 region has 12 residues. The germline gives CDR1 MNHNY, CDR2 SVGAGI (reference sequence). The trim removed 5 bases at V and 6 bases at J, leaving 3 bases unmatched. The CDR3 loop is CASSTGQGEQYF. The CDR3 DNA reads TGTGCCAGCAGTACCGGACAGGGCGAGCAGTACTTC.

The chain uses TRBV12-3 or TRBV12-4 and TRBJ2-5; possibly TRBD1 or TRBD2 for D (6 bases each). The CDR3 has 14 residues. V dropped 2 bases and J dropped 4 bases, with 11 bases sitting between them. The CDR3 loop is CASSLNGGRETQYF. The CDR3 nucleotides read TGTGCCAGCAGTTTAAATGGGGGGCGAGAGACCCAGTACTTC.

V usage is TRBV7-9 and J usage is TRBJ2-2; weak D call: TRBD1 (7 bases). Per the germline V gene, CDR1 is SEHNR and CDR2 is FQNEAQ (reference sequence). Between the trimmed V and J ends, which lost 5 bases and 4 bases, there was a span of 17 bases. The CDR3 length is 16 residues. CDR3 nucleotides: TGTGCCAGCAGCACACGTGACAGGGACTCCACCGGGGAGCTGTTTTTT. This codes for CASSTRDRDSTGELFF.